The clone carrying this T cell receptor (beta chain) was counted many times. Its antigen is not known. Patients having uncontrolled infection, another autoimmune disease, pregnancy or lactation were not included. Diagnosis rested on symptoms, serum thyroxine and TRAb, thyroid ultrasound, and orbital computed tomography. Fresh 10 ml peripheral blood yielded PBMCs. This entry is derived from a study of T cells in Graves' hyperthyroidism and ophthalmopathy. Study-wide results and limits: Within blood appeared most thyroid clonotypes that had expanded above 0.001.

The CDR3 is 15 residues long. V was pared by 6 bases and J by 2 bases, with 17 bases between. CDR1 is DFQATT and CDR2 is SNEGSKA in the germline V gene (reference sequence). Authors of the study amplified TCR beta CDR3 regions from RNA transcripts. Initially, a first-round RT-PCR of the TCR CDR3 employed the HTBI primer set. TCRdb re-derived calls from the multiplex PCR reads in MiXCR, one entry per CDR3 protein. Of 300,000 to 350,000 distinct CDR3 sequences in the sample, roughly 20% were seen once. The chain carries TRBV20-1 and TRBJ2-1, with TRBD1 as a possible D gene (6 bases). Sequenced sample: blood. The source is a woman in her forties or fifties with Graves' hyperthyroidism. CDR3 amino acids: CSARNTGSPYNEQFF. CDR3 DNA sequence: TGCAGTGCGAGAAACACAGGGTCTCCCTACAATGAGCAGTTCTTC.